A single sample gave rise to the 26 T cell receptor beta chains below, sequenced in a study of blood T cell repertoires in COVID-19 (dated by TCRdb to about 2020). The method was the immunoSEQ multiplex PCR assay. TCRdb carries this immuneACCESS record with in-frame sequences only. Its versions omit some clonotypes, under half of them owing to an unresolved V gene in the studies checked, with the rest unexplained. The sample table contains around 200,000 clones; only one count was recorded for around 85% of them. The ten largest clones add up to more than 3% of the sample. Material: peripheral blood. The receptors shown here come from a man aged 60-69 years with acute or convalescent COVID-19.

V usage is TRBV7-3 and J usage is TRBJ1-2, with D maybe TRBD1 (5 bases). V shed 0 bases and J shed 8 bases, with 13 bases lying between them. This CDR3 spans 14 amino acids. The V gene's germline CDR1 is SGHTA and CDR2 FQGTGA. The CDR3 coding sequence is TGTGCCAGCAGCTTAACCGGGGGAAACAACGGCTACACCTTC. Encoded protein: CASSLTGGNNGYTF.

This chain uses TRBV9 with TRBJ2-7; TRBD2 is a possible D gene (5 bases). V was cut by 4 bases and J by 7 bases, with 12 bases left in between. This CDR3 is 12 amino acids long. The germline V gene has CDR1 SGDLS and CDR2 YYNGEE. CDR3 in DNA: TGTGCCAGCAGCCTCAACGGACTTGAGCAGTACTTC. It yields the protein CASSLNGLEQYF.

This clone is a singleton in its sample. This rearrangement joins TRBV5-1 to TRBJ2-4; 10 bases agree with TRBD2. CDR1 and CDR2 from the germline V gene are SGHRS and YFSETQ. V trimming: 3 bases; J trimming: 5 bases; junction bases outside the gene matches: 5. The length of the CDR3 is 15 residues. In DNA, the CDR3 is TGCGCCAGCAGCTCGCTAGCGGGAGACGAAAACATTCAGTACTTC. Amino acids: CASSSLAGDENIQYF.

Worth noting for this clone: At one end the junction does not follow the germline gene, possibly because of a read error. CDR3 DNA sequence: TGTGCCAGCAGTCGCGCGACTAGCGGGCGGGGTTTT. Residues: CASSRATSGRGF. V usage is TRBV12-3 or TRBV12-4 and J usage is TRBJ2-3; 10 positions agree with TRBD2. There are 12 residues in the CDR3.

The V gene is TRBV5-1, the J gene TRBJ1-1; D not certain. Deletions cut 4 bases from V and 0 bases from J, with 10 bases between. Germline V gene sequence: CDR1 SGHRS, CDR2 YFSETQ. This CDR3 comprises 14 residues. CDR3 in DNA: TGCGCCAGCAGCGCGCGGCCCATGAACACTGAAGCTTTCTTT. It translates to CASSARPMNTEAFF.

This clone appeared once. V usage is TRBV28 and J usage is TRBJ2-5; 10 bases are shared with TRBD2. The CDR3 runs 15 residues. V trimming: 3 bases; J trimming: 5 bases; junction bases outside the gene matches: 6. Germline values: CDR1 MDHEN, CDR2 SYDVKM. The CDR3 spells CASSLSLAGGETQYF. The CDR3 DNA is TGTGCCAGCAGTTTGTCATTAGCGGGAGGTGAGACCCAGTACTTC. Variable domain in full (rest from reference TRBV28 and TRBJ2-5): DVKVTQSSRYLVKRTGEKVFLECVQDMDHENMFWYRQDPGLGLRLIYFSYDVKMKEKGDIPEGYSVSREKKERFSLILESASTNQTSMYLCASSLSLAGGETQYFGPGTRLLVL.

CDR3: CASSPNYRDEQFF. CDR3 DNA sequence: TGTGCCAGCAGTCCCAATTACAGGGATGAGCAGTTCTTC. The chain carries TRBV6-2 or TRBV6-3 and TRBJ2-1, with TRBD1 as a possible D gene (6 bases). Germline V CDR1 and CDR2: MNHEY, SVGEGT. V lost 5 bases and J 8 bases, leaving 13 bases between the germline ends. CDR3 size: 13 residues.

The chain has TRBV9 and TRBJ2-7; D might be TRBD1 (6 bases). The germline CDR1 and CDR2 sequences are SGDLS and YYNGEE. The CDR3 has 14 amino acids. V was cut by 0 bases and J by 6 bases, with 13 bases left in between. CDR3 DNA: TGTGCCAGCAGCGTAGCCCTACAGGGATCCGAGCAGTACTTC. It encodes CASSVALQGSEQYF. The variable domain in full, with the rest retrieved from reference TRBV9 and TRBJ2-7, is DSGVTQTPKHLITATGQRVTLRCSPRSGDLSVYWYQQSLDQGLQFLIQYYNGEERAKGNILERFSAQQFPDLHSELNLSSLELGDSALYFCASSVALQGSEQYFGPGTRLTVT.

The chain recombines TRBV2 with TRBJ2-4; D gene uncertain. CDR3 length equals 16 residues. The V and J ends lost 2 bases and 0 bases respectively, with 11 bases between them. Germline loops: CDR1 SNHLY, CDR2 FYNNEI. Here the CDR3 reads CASSELGDLAKNIQYF. The CDR3 DNA is TGTGCCAGCAGTGAACTAGGCGATCTAGCCAAAAACATTCAGTACTTC.

This clone occurred once. V and J are TRBV4-2 and TRBJ2-1, with 14 bases that match TRBD2. Trimming at V came to 0 bases and at J to 6 bases, leaving 7 bases not matched to a gene. This CDR3 region has 18 residues. Germline V gives CDR1 LGHNA, CDR2 YNFKEQ. CDR3 in DNA: TGTGCCAGCAGCCAAGAAGGGACTAGCGGGAGCTACGGCAATGAGCAGTTCTTC. Translating gives CASSQEGTSGSYGNEQFF.

This sequence joins TRBV28 and TRBJ1-2; D is possibly TRBD1 (6 bases). Deletions cut 8 bases from V and 4 bases from J, with 14 bases between. This CDR3 is built from 13 residues. Germline CDR1 and CDR2: MDHEN and SYDVKM. CDR3 amino acids: CASSVGGAYGYTF. Written as DNA, the CDR3 is TGTGCCAGCTCCGTAGGGGGAGCCTATGGCTACACCTTC.

V gene TRBV29-1 combines with J gene TRBJ2-7; 8 positions agree with TRBD1. After removal of 0 bases from V and 2 bases from J, the junction contained 3 bases not matched to a gene. The CDR3 has 14 residues. Germline V gives CDR1 SQVTM, CDR2 ANQGSEA. CDR3 residues: CSVEENRGAYEQYF. The CDR3 region has the DNA TGCAGCGTTGAAGAGAACAGGGGGGCCTACGAGCAGTACTTC.

The chain combines TRBV30 with TRBJ2-1, with 8 bases fitting TRBD2. The CDR3 totals 15 residues. Germline V gene lookup returns CDR1 GTSNPN and CDR2 SVGIG (reference sequence). J gave up 5 bases and V 5 bases, and 11 bases lay outside the gene matches. The CDR3 reads CAWVGGALGDNEQFF. The CDR3 nucleotides read TGTGCCTGGGTCGGGGGGGCCCTCGGGGACAATGAGCAGTTCTTC. The full variable domain, completed using reference TRBV30 and TRBJ2-1, is SQTIHQWPATLVQPVGSPLSLECTVEGTSNPNLYWYRQAAGRGLQLLFYSVGIGQISSEVPQNLSASRPQDRQFILSSKKLLLSDSGFYLCAWVGGALGDNEQFFGPGTRLTVL.

The chain couples TRBV4-1 to TRBJ2-3; D remains ambiguous. CDR3 size: 12 residues. Deletions cut 7 bases from V and 1 base from J, with 6 bases between. The germline V gene encodes CDR1 MGHRA and CDR2 YSYEKL. In DNA form, the CDR3 reads TGCGCCAGCACCAGCGGCACAGATACGCAGTATTTT. It translates to CASTSGTDTQYF.

In this sample, this clone turned up once. The V and J genes are TRBV3-1 (or the pseudogene TRBV3-2) and TRBJ2-7; D remains ambiguous. CDR3 size: 14 residues. V dropped 4 bases and J dropped 2 bases, with 12 bases sitting between them. CDR1 is LGHDT and CDR2 is YNNKEL in the germline V gene (reference sequence). CDR3 sequence reads: CASSLGPQAYEQYF. The CDR3 coding sequence is TGTGCCAGCAGCCTCGGCCCCCAGGCCTACGAGCAGTACTTC.

The chain joins TRBV11-3 to TRBJ2-5; no firm D call. CDR3 length: 14 amino acids. The V end was cut by 1 base, the J end by 1 base, with 7 bases between. The germline CDR1 and CDR2 sequences are SGHNT and YENEEA. As DNA, the CDR3 is TGTGCCAGCAGCTTAGGGGCTGTCCAAGAGACCCAGTACTTC. Translation: CASSLGAVQETQYF.

Here the CDR3 DNA reads TGTGCCAGCAGCGGGACAGGGAATACCTACGAGCAGTACTTC. Translation: CASSGTGNTYEQYF. The chain employs TRBV6-5 and TRBJ2-7; 9 nucleotides line up with TRBD1. The germline V gene encodes CDR1 MNHEY and CDR2 SVGAGI. V lost 6 bases, J lost 2 bases, and 5 bases stayed unmatched. The CDR3 runs 14 residues.

The chain combines TRBV23-1 with TRBJ1-6, with 9 nucleotides matching TRBD1. TRBV23-1 qualifies as an ORF whose function is uncertain. V lost 3 bases, J lost 6 bases, and 9 bases stayed unmatched. This CDR3 is built from 17 residues. In DNA, the CDR3 is TGCGCCAGCAGTCAGCTAACAGGGGGCTGGGGTAATTCACCCCTCCACTTT. It encodes CASSQLTGGWGNSPLHF.

The CDR3 DNA is TGCGCCAGCAGCTTGACTAGCGGGAGGCGAGGGGAGCTGTTTTTT. The encoded protein is CASSLTSGRRGELFF. The chain combines TRBV5-1 with TRBJ2-2; TRBD2 agrees at 12 bases. V was clipped by 1 base and J by 8 bases; unmatched bases: 3. The CDR3 has 15 residues. CDR1 and CDR2 (germline): SGHRS, YFSETQ.

The J gene is TRBJ2-1, the V gene TRBV2; 7 nucleotides match TRBD2. From germline, CDR1 is SNHLY and CDR2 FYNNEI. Trimming at V came to 8 bases and at J to 3 bases, leaving 1 base not matched to a gene. The CDR3 contains 12 residues. As DNA, the CDR3 is TGTGCCAGCGGACTAGACTACAATGAGCAGTTCTTC. This sequence encodes CASGLDYNEQFF.

This clone was picked up a small number of times. The V and J genes are TRBV12-2 and TRBJ2-2; TRBD2, the D gene given by the table, was not confirmed from the DNA. TRBV12-2 constitutes a pseudogene. The CDR3 is 13 amino acids. CDR3 bases: TGTGCAAGTCGCTTAGTAGGAGCCGGGGAGCTGTTTTTT. Residues: CASRLVGAGELFF.

The V call is TRBV11-3, the J call TRBJ2-5; 10 bases map to TRBD2. The CDR3 contains 16 residues. Germline lookup yields CDR1 SGHNT and CDR2 YENEEA. V was clipped by 1 base and J by 3 bases; unmatched bases: 5. The CDR3 is CASSLGSGRGEETQYF. The CDR3 bases are TGTGCCAGCAGCTTAGGGAGCGGGAGGGGAGAAGAGACCCAGTACTTC.

This chain joins TRBV4-1 and TRBJ2-1; 13 positions agree with TRBD2. The CDR3 is 15 residues long. Germline-derived CDR1 and CDR2 are MGHRA and YSYEKL. The junction had 5 bases not matched to a gene; V was cut back by 5 bases and J by 7 bases. The CDR3 sequence is CASSGTSGKSNEQFF. CDR3 nucleotides: TGCGCCAGCAGCGGGACTAGCGGGAAGTCAAATGAGCAGTTCTTC.

The genes are TRBV6-5 and TRBJ2-3; the D is unclear. Germline lookup yields CDR1 MNHEY and CDR2 SVGAGI. Trimming removed 7 bases at V and 5 bases at J, with 10 bases between. The CDR3 spans 12 residues. For the CDR3, the DNA is TGTGCCAGCACCAACTCCCAAGATACGCAGTATTTT. Its translation: CASTNSQDTQYF.

The chain has TRBV6-2 or TRBV6-3 and TRBJ2-7; 8 bases align to TRBD1. The J segment lost 6 bases and the V segment lost 0 bases, leaving 10 bases of the junction unmatched. In germline, CDR1 is MNHEY, CDR2 SVGEGT. The CDR3 runs to 16 residues. The DNA for the CDR3 is TGTGCCAGCAGTTACTCGGGGACAGGACTCCGGGCCGAGCAGTACTTC. Its protein product is CASSYSGTGLRAEQYF.

This rearrangement joins TRBV4-2 to TRBJ2-2, with 9 positions matching TRBD2. The CDR3 covers 15 residues. The V and J ends lost 0 bases and 6 bases, in that order; junction bases with no gene match: 2. CDR1 is LGHNA and CDR2 is YNFKEQ in the germline V gene. The CDR3 region has the DNA TGTGCCAGCAGCCAAGAAGCGGGAGGTCCCGGGGAGCTGTTTTTT. Translation: CASSQEAGGPGELFF.